This T cell receptor (beta chain) was sequenced in a study of T cell repertoires in cytomegalovirus infection. For the study at large: CMV infection and matching HLA type were both indicated by public TCR beta signatures.

The CDR3 consists of 13 residues. Germline V CDR1 and CDR2: SQVTM, ANQGSEA. V was pared by 7 bases and J by 0 bases, with 13 bases between. As for this clonotype: Its target is unknown.

TCRdb re-called the reads with MiXCR, one entry per CDR3 protein. The table includes approximately 220,000 distinct CDR3 sequences, roughly two fifths detected once. Source: CD8+ T cells from cultured PBMCs, taken from culture after CMV antigen stimulation. The gene calls are TRBV29-1 and TRBJ2-7; D might be TRBD2 (7 bases). The TCR comes from a human donor in good health (CMV status not recorded). Some clones in this sample may be carry-over from other donors' samples. In DNA form, the CDR3 reads TGCAGCGCGCGGGGGCAGATCTCCTACGAGCAGTACTTC. Protein: CSARGQISYEQYF.